The 25 T cell receptor beta chains below all came from one sample that was sequenced in a study of cytomegalovirus exposure and HLA in healthy donors. In the PCR, 60 Vbeta and 13 Jbeta primers were used. Some clones are missing from TCRdb's copy, which holds only in-frame ones; the method was immunoSEQ multiplex PCR. The sample carries roughly 180,000 clones, around 80% recorded once. The sample taken for sequencing was PBMCs. The receptor set was obtained from a woman aged 30 to 39 in good health and CMV-seropositive.

This clone was seen a handful of times. The chain employs TRBV30 and TRBJ2-7, with D perhaps TRBD1 (5 bases). V lost 4 bases, J lost 2 bases, and 12 bases lay in between. The CDR3 consists of 13 residues. Germline CDR1 is GTSNPN and CDR2 is SVGIG (reference sequence). CDR3 in DNA: TGTGCCTGGAACAGGCAACCAACCTACGAGCAGTACTTC. Its protein product is CAWNRQPTYEQYF.

This chain connects TRBV5-5 to TRBJ1-2, with D possibly being TRBD1 (6 bases). This CDR3 contains 16 residues. The V end was cut by 2 bases, the J end by 4 bases, with 18 bases between. Germline V lookup: CDR1 SGHKS, CDR2 YYEKEE (reference sequence). In nucleotides, the CDR3 is TGTGCCAGCAGCTTAGGGGCGGGGGCGGTGAGCTATGGCTACACCTTC. It encodes CASSLGAGAVSYGYTF. The full variable domain, rest sourced from reference TRBV5-5 and TRBJ1-2, is DAGVTQSPTHLIKTRGQQVTLRCSPISGHKSVSWYQQVLGQGPQFIFQYYEKEERGRGNFPDRFSARQFPNYSSELNVNALLLGDSALYLCASSLGAGAVSYGYTFGSGTRLTVV.

V is TRBV7-7 and J is TRBJ2-5; 8 bases line up with TRBD1. This CDR3 has 15 amino acids. The V gene end was trimmed by 4 bases and the J gene end by 2 bases; junction bases not matched to a gene: 6. Germline values: CDR1 SSHAT, CDR2 FNYEAQ (reference sequence). The CDR3 loop reads CASSSAGGRQETQYF. The DNA for the CDR3 is TGTGCCAGCAGCTCCGCAGGGGGCAGGCAAGAGACCCAGTACTTC.

This clone appeared a few times. V is TRBV14 and J is TRBJ2-1; TRBD2 matches 13 bases. This CDR3 contains 17 residues. After removal of 4 bases from V and 7 bases from J, the junction contained 10 bases not matched to a gene. Germline CDR1 reads SGHDN; CDR2 reads FVKESK. The CDR3 region has the DNA TGTGCCAGCAGCCCGGGGGAACTAGCGGGAGGGTGGAATGAGCAGTTCTTC. Residues: CASSPGELAGGWNEQFF.

The chain employs TRBV28 and TRBJ2-5, with D hard to call. Trimming took 8 bases from V and 7 from J, leaving 11 bases between them. The CDR3 covers 11 residues. Per germline, CDR1 MDHEN and CDR2 SYDVKM. Here the CDR3 DNA reads TGTGCCAGCGCGTTGCCGGGGACCCAGTACTTC. Amino acid sequence: CASALPGTQYF.

The CDR3 coding sequence is TGTGCCAGCAGTCCCCCTGGGGCGGGGTACGAGCAGTACTTC. As protein: CASSPPGAGYEQYF. This sequence joins TRBV28 and TRBJ2-7, with D tentatively TRBD2 (6 bases). Trimming stripped 5 bases from V and 4 bases from J, with 15 bases between. Germline values: CDR1 MDHEN, CDR2 SYDVKM. The CDR3 has 14 amino acids.

A few counts support this clone. The CDR3, as DNA: TGTGCCAGCAGCCAAGGACAGGGATTATCGCTGAACACTGAAGCTTTCTTT. Its translation is CASSQGQGLSLNTEAFF. This chain joins TRBV13 and TRBJ1-1, with 8 bases lining up with TRBD1. CDR1 is PRHDT, CDR2 FYEKMQ, per germline (reference sequence). Germline trimming cut 5 bases from V and 0 bases from J; bases unmatched to any gene: 11. The CDR3 is made up of 17 amino acids.

The rearrangement uses TRBV28 and TRBJ1-2, with 10 nucleotides matching TRBD1. From germline, CDR1 is MDHEN and CDR2 SYDVKM. This CDR3 is 16 amino acids long. V gave up 5 bases and J gave up 8 bases; unmatched junction bases: 14. The CDR3 DNA is TGTGCCAGCAGTCCAGAAGCTCGACAGGGGGCGTGGGGCTACACCTTC. Translating it yields CASSPEARQGAWGYTF.

The chain is built from TRBV28 and TRBJ1-5; D is perhaps TRBD1 (6 bases). The germline gives CDR1 MDHEN, CDR2 SYDVKM. CDR3 length: 14 amino acids. With 5 bases removed from V and 3 bases from J, the gap between germline ends came to 11 bases. CDR3 residues: CASSPRQVNQPQHF. For the CDR3, the DNA is TGTGCCAGCAGTCCCCGACAGGTCAATCAGCCCCAGCATTTT.

The chain is built from TRBV27 and TRBJ1-5; 8 bases match TRBD1. The germline gives CDR1 MNHEY, CDR2 SMNVEV (reference sequence). CDR3 length: 17 amino acids. V dropped 10 bases and J dropped 0; count of bases not matched to a gene: 14. The CDR3 DNA reads TGTGCCACGGCTCCCGGGGGACAGGCCTATAGCAATCAGCCCCAGCATTTT. It codes for CATAPGGQAYSNQPQHF.

The genes are TRBV14 and TRBJ2-3; possible D gene TRBD2, 5 bases. Trimming left V 3 bases short and J 3 bases short, with 7 bases between. Germline values: CDR1 SGHDN, CDR2 FVKESK. This CDR3 region has 13 residues. The CDR3 nucleotides are TGTGCCAGCAGCCAGACGGGGACAGATACGCAGTATTTT. Amino acid sequence: CASSQTGTDTQYF. Looking up the rest from reference TRBV14 and TRBJ2-3 gives the full variable domain: EAGVTQFPSHSVIEKGQTVTLRCDPISGHDNLYWYRRVMGKEIKFLLHFVKESKQDESGMPNNRFLAERTGGTYSTLKVQPAELEDSGVYFCASSQTGTDTQYFGPGTRLTVL.

This clone was detected once. J is TRBJ2-3 and V is TRBV9; D may be TRBD2 (6 bases). Germline V CDR1 and CDR2: SGDLS, YYNGEE. Deletions cut 0 bases from V and 2 bases from J, with 7 bases between. The length of the CDR3 is 14 residues. In DNA form, the CDR3 reads TGTGCCAGCAGCGTAGTAGCGGCCACAGATACGCAGTATTTT. Its protein product is CASSVVAATDTQYF.

V gene TRBV5-8 combines with J gene TRBJ1-4; D might be TRBD1 (5 bases). Germline CDR1 SGHTS, CDR2 YDEGEE. The CDR3 sequence is 15 residues long. The V end was cut by 1 base, the J end by 0 bases, with 7 bases between. CDR3 sequence reads: CASSLPTATNEKLFF. CDR3 bases: TGTGCCAGCAGCTTGCCGACAGCAACTAATGAAAAACTGTTTTTT.

The chain uses TRBV15 and TRBJ2-3; 13 positions agree with TRBD2. CDR1 is LNHNV, CDR2 YYDKDF, per germline (reference sequence). The V segment lost 0 bases and the J segment 2 bases; nucleotides outside the gene matches: 2. The CDR3 covers 17 residues. CDR3 in amino acids: CATSRDGLAGATDTQYF. Here the CDR3 DNA reads TGTGCCACCAGCAGAGACGGACTAGCGGGAGCCACAGATACGCAGTATTTT.

V is TRBV15 and J is TRBJ2-2; 12 nucleotides match TRBD2. This CDR3 spans 20 amino acids. The junction had 8 bases not matched to a gene; V was cut back by 0 bases and J by 0 bases. Looked up from germline, CDR1 is LNHNV and CDR2 is YYDKDF (reference sequence). For the CDR3, the DNA is TGTGCCACCAGCAGAGACCTGCGACTAGCGGGGGTCGCGAACACCGGGGAGCTGTTTTTT. Residues: CATSRDLRLAGVANTGELFF.

The chain joins TRBV19 to TRBJ2-7, with 7 positions matching TRBD2. Germline trimming cut 2 bases from V and 7 bases from J; bases unmatched to any gene: 8. Germline V gene data show CDR1 as LNHDA and CDR2 as SQIVND (reference sequence). This CDR3 has 14 residues. The chain's CDR3 is CASSIRTSSPEQYF. CDR3 coding DNA: TGTGCCAGTAGTATACGGACTAGTTCTCCTGAGCAGTACTTC.

The rearrangement uses TRBV2 and TRBJ1-1, with a possible D match to TRBD1 (6 bases). Trimming stripped 6 bases from V and 5 bases from J, with 13 bases between. Looked up from germline, CDR1 is SNHLY and CDR2 is FYNNEI. The CDR3 length is 13 residues. CDR3 coding DNA: TGTGCCAGCAGCGGGGGGGGCTGGACTGAAGCTTTCTTT. Its translation is CASSGGGWTEAFF.

The chain combines TRBV6-6 with TRBJ1-1, with D possibly matching TRBD1 (5 bases). The CDR3 is 13 residues long. The germline gives CDR1 MNHNY, CDR2 SVGAGI (reference sequence). V was pared by 4 bases and J by 5 bases, with 11 bases between. The CDR3 DNA is TGTGCCAGCAGTTTTTCAGGGCGAACTGAAGCTTTCTTT. Its protein product is CASSFSGRTEAFF.

V is TRBV25-1 and J is TRBJ2-7; D not resolved. There are 13 residues in the CDR3. CDR1 is MGHDK, CDR2 SYGVNS, per germline. The V end was cut by 6 bases, the J end by 7 bases, with 16 bases between. This CDR3 reads CASSDLINGEQYF. The CDR3 bases are TGTGCCAGCAGCGATCTGATCAACGGGGAGCAGTACTTC.

This clone was detected a few times. The chain uses TRBV6-1 and TRBJ2-1, with TRBD2 identical over 11 bases. The V gene end was trimmed by 4 bases and the J gene end by 2 bases; junction bases not matched to a gene: 4. The CDR3 extends over 16 amino acids. The germline gives CDR1 MNHNS, CDR2 SASEGT. DNA of the CDR3: TGTGCCAGCAGTGTTAGCGGGAGGGTGGCCTACAATGAGCAGTTCTTC. This translates into CASSVSGRVAYNEQFF.

This rearrangement joins TRBV10-2 to TRBJ2-4; 8 bases are shared with TRBD1. This CDR3 region has 19 residues. V was pared by 9 bases and J by 0 bases, with 19 bases of the junction left unmatched. Germline V gives CDR1 WSHSY, CDR2 SAAADI. The CDR3 reads CASGRQGKAQVGAKNIQYF. The CDR3 nucleotides read TGCGCCAGTGGGAGACAGGGGAAGGCCCAGGTTGGAGCCAAAAACATTCAGTACTTC.

The V gene is TRBV30, the J gene TRBJ1-5; 9 bases are shared with TRBD1. This CDR3 has 13 amino acids. The ends lost 4 bases at V and 4 bases at J; junction bases unmatched: 2. Germline V CDR1 and CDR2: GTSNPN, SVGIG (reference sequence). The chain's CDR3 is CAWNGQGNQPQHF. CDR3 sequence (DNA): TGTGCCTGGAATGGACAGGGGAATCAGCCCCAGCATTTT.

This chain joins TRBV30 and TRBJ1-2; 10 bases agree with TRBD1. J was trimmed by 9 bases and V by 1 base; bases with no gene match: 8. This CDR3 comprises 14 residues. Germline assignment: CDR1 GTSNPN and CDR2 SVGIG (reference sequence). The CDR3 nucleotides are TGTGCCTGGAGTGCCTCGGGACAGGGGAGGAGCTACACCTTC. It codes for CAWSASGQGRSYTF. The full variable domain, rest sourced from reference TRBV30 and TRBJ1-2, is SQTIHQWPATLVQPVGSPLSLECTVEGTSNPNLYWYRQAAGRGLQLLFYSVGIGQISSEVPQNLSASRPQDRQFILSSKKLLLSDSGFYLCAWSASGQGRSYTFGSGTRLTVV.

V usage is TRBV13 and J usage is TRBJ2-7; possible D gene TRBD1, 6 bases. The CDR3 has 16 amino acids. Trimming removed 2 bases at V and 3 bases at J, with 17 bases between. In germline, CDR1 is PRHDT, CDR2 FYEKMQ (reference sequence). The CDR3 DNA sequence: TGTGCCAGCAGCTTATGGTGGCAGGGGTCCGACTACGAGCAGTACTTC. Translated: CASSLWWQGSDYEQYF.

The chain joins TRBV28 to TRBJ2-7; D is perhaps TRBD2 (5 bases). The length of the CDR3 is 14 residues. The germline CDR1 and CDR2 sequences are MDHEN and SYDVKM. The V and J ends lost 7 bases and 2 bases respectively, with 15 bases between them. The CDR3 bases are TGTGCCAGCACTACTGCGTTCGGGACCTACGAGCAGTACTTC. Protein product: CASTTAFGTYEQYF. The variable domain in full, with the rest retrieved from reference TRBV28 and TRBJ2-7, is DVKVTQSSRYLVKRTGEKVFLECVQDMDHENMFWYRQDPGLGLRLIYFSYDVKMKEKGDIPEGYSVSREKKERFSLILESASTNQTSMYLCASTTAFGTYEQYFGPGTRLTVT.